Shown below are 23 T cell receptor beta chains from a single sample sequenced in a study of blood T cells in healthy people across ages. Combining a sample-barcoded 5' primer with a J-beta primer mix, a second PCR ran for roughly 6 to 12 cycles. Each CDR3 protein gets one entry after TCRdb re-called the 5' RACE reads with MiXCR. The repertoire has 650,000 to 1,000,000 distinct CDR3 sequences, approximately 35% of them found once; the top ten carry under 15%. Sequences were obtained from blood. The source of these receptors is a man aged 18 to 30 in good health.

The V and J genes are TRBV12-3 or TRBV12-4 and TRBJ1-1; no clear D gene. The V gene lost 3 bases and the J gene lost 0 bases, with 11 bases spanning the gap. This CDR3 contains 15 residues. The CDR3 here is CASSFGGNMNTEAFF. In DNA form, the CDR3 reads TGTGCCAGCAGTTTCGGTGGCAACATGAACACTGAAGCTTTCTTT.

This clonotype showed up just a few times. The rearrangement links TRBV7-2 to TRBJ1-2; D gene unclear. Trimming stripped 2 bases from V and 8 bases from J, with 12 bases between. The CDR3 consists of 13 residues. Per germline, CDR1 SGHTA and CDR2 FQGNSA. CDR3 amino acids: CASSLFQDVGYTF. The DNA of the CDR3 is TGTGCCAGCAGCTTATTTCAGGACGTGGGCTACACCTTC.

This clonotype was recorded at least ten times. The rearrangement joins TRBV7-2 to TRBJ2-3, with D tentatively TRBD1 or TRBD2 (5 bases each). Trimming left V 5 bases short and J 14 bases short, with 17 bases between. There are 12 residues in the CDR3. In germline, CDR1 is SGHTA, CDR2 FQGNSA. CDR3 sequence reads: CASSRDESSPYF. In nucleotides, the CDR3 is TGTGCCAGCAGCAGGGACGAATCTAGTCCGTATTTT.

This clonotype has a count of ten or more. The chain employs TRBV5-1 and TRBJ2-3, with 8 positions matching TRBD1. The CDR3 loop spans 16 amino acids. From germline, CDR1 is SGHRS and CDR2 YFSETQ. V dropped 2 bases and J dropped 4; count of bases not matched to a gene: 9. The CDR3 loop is CASSFAGGAFADTQYF. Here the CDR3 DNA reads TGCGCCAGCAGCTTCGCAGGGGGCGCTTTTGCAGATACGCAGTATTTT.

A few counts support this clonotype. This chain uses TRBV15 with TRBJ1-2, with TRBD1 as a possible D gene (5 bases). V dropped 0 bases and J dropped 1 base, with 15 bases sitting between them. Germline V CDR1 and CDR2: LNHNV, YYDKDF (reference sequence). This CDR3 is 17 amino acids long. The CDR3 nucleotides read TGTGCCACCAGCAGAGAGATGGGACGGAGAGTTAACTATGGCTACACCTTC. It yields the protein CATSREMGRRVNYGYTF.

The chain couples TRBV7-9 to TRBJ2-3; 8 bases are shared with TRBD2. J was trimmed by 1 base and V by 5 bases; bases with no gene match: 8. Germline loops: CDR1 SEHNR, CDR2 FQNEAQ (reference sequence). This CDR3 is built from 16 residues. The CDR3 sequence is CASSPQGRGGTDTQYF. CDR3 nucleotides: TGTGCCAGCAGCCCGCAAGGGCGGGGGGGCACAGATACGCAGTATTTT.

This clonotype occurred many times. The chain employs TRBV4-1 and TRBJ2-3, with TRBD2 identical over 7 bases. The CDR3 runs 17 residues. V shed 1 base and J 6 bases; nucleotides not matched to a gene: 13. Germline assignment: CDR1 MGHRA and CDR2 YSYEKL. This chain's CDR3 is CASSQVGRERGRDTQYF. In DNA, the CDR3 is TGCGCCAGCAGCCAAGTGGGACGAGAGCGGGGAAGGGATACGCAGTATTTT.

In DNA, the CDR3 is TGCAGTGCTTTACATCCGGGACTAGCAGGCGTTGAGCAGTTCTTC. Translating it yields CSALHPGLAGVEQFF. The chain has TRBV20-1 and TRBJ2-1, with 9 bases lining up with TRBD2. Germline V lookup: CDR1 DFQATT, CDR2 SNEGSKA (reference sequence). V trimming: 5 bases; J trimming: 9 bases; junction bases outside the gene matches: 14. This CDR3 spans 15 amino acids.

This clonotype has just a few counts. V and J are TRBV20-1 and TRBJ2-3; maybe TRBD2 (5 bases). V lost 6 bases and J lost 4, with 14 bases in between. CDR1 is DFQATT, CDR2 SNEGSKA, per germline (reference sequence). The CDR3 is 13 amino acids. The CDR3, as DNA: TGCAGTGCCTCCTTCCCTAGCCCAGATACGCAGTATTTT. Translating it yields CSASFPSPDTQYF.

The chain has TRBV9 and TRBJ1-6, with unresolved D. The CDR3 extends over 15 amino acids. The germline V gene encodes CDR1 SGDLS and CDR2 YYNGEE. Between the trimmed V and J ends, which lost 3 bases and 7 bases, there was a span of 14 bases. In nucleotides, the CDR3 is TGTGCCAGCAGCGGACGGGAGGGAATGAATTCACCCCTCCACTTT. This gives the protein CASSGREGMNSPLHF.

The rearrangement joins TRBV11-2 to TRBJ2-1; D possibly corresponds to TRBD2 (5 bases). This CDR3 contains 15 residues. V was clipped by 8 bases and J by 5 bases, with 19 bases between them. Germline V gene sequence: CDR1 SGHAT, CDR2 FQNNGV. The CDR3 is CASGKEGSYNNEQFF. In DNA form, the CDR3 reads TGTGCCAGCGGTAAAGAGGGATCCTATAACAATGAGCAGTTCTTC. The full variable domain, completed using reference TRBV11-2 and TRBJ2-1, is EAGVAQSPRYKIIEKRQSVAFWCNPISGHATLYWYQQILGQGPKLLIQFQNNGVVDDSQLPKDRFSAERLKGVDSTLKIQPAKLEDSAVYLCASGKEGSYNNEQFFGPGTRLTVL.

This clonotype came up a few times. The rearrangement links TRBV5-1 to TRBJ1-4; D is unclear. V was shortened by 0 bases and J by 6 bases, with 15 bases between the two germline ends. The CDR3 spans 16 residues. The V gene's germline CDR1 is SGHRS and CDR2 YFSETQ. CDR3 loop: CASSLAPIAGDEKLFF. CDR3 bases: TGCGCCAGCAGCTTGGCCCCTATTGCGGGAGATGAAAAACTGTTTTTT.

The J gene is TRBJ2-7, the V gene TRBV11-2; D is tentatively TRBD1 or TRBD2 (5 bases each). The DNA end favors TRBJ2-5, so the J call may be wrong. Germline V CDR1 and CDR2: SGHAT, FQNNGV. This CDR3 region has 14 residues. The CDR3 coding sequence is TGTGCCAGCAGCCACCCCGGTTCTGGGGGGACCCAGTACTTC. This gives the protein CASSHPGSGGTQYF.

This chain's CDR3 is CASSQAVRGPEKPYNEQYF. The CDR3 nucleotides read TGCGCCAGCAGCCAAGCAGTCCGGGGTCCTGAGAAACCCTACAATGAGCAGTACTTC. This chain connects TRBV4-1 to TRBJ2-7; D possibly corresponds to TRBD2 (5 bases). Germline CDR1 reads MGHRA; CDR2 reads YSYEKL. This CDR3 is built from 19 residues. V dropped 1 base and J dropped 7 bases, with 29 bases sitting between them.

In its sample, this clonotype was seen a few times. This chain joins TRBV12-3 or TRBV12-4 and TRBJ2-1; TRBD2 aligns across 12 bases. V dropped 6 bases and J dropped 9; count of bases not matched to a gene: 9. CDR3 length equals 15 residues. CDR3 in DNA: TGTGCCAGCAGCCATCGACTAGCGGGGGCTGGTGAGCAGTTCTTC. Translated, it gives CASSHRLAGAGEQFF.

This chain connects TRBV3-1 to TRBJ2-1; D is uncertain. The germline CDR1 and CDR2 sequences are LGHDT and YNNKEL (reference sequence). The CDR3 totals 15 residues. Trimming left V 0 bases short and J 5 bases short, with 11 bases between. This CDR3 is CASSQDRSQNNEQFF. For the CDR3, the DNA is TGTGCCAGCAGCCAAGATCGGTCGCAGAACAATGAGCAGTTCTTC.

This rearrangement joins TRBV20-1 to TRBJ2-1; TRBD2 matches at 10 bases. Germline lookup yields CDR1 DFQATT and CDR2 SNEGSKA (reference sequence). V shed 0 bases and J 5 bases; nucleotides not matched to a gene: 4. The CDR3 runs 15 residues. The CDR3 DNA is TGCAGTGCTAGAGATGAAGCGGGGGGGAACAATGAGCAGTTCTTC. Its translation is CSARDEAGGNNEQFF.

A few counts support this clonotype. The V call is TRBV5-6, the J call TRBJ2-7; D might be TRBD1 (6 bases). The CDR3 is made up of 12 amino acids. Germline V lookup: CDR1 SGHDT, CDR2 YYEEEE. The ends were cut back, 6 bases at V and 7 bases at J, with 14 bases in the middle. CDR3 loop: CASTLRGNEQYF. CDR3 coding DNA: TGTGCCAGCACCCTCAGGGGTAATGAGCAGTACTTC.

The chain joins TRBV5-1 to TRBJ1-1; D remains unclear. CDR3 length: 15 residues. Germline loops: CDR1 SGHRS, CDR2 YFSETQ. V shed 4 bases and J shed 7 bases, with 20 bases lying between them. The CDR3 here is CASSPSREVVDEAFF. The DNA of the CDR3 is TGCGCCAGCAGCCCCTCGAGGGAGGTGGTTGATGAAGCTTTCTTT. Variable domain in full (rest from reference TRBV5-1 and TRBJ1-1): KAGVTQTPRYLIKTRGQQVTLSCSPISGHRSVSWYQQTPGQGLQFLFEYFSETQRNKGNFPGRFSGRQFSNSRSEMNVSTLELGDSALYLCASSPSREVVDEAFFGQGTRLTVV.

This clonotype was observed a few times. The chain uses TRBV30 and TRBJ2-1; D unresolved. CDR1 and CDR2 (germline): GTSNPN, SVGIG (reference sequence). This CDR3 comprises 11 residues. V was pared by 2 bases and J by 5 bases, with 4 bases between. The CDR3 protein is CAWSQNNEQFF. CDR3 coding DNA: TGTGCCTGGAGTCAGAACAATGAGCAGTTCTTC. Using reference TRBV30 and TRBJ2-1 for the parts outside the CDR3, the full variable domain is SQTIHQWPATLVQPVGSPLSLECTVEGTSNPNLYWYRQAAGRGLQLLFYSVGIGQISSEVPQNLSASRPQDRQFILSSKKLLLSDSGFYLCAWSQNNEQFFGPGTRLTVL.

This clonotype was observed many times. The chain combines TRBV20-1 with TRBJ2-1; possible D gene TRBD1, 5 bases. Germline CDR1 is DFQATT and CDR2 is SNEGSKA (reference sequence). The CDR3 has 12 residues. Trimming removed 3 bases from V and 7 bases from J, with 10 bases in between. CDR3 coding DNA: TGCAGTGCTAGTGTCAGGGAAAATGAGCAGTTCTTC. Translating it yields CSASVRENEQFF.

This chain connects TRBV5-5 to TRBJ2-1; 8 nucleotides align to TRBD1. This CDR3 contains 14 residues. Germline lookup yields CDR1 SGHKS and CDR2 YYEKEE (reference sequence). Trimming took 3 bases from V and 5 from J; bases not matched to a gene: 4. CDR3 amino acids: CASSWTGSNNEQFF. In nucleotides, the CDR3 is TGTGCCAGCAGCTGGACAGGGAGTAACAATGAGCAGTTCTTC.

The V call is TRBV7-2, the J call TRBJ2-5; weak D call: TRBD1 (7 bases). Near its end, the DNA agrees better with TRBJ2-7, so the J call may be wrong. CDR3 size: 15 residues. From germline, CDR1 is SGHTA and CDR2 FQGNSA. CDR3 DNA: TGTGCCAGCAGACCCAGGGGGGACAGCCCCCGCGAGCAGTACTTC. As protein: CASRPRGDSPREQYF.